This T cell receptor (beta chain) was identified in a study of CD8 T cells in ankylosing spondylitis. Germline loops: CDR1 MNHEY, CDR2 SVGEGT. The CDR3 has 15 residues. V lost 5 bases, J lost 7 bases, and 6 bases stayed unmatched. Findings of the study overall: Reports say disease-linked clones showed up significantly more in matched ankylosing spondylitis synovial fluid. Researchers report that disease-linked clones proved CD8+ and relatively rare in peripheral blood.

Making the TCR beta libraries involved quantitative 5'-RACE with molecular barcodes. TCRdb reanalysed the 5' RACE reads using MiXCR and keeps one entry per CDR3 protein. Of a few hundred thousand distinct CDR3 sequences listed, about 10% are singletons. This clonotype was counted only a few times. Its antigen is undetermined. Sequencing was carried out using blood, either unsorted or a sorted T cell fraction (not recorded which). This sequence originates from a male donor with ankylosing spondylitis or in good health (not recorded which). This chain connects TRBV6-2 or TRBV6-3 to TRBJ1-6; 9 bases agree with TRBD1. CDR3 coding DNA: TGTGCCAGCAGTGGACTTGGACAGGGGAATTCACCCCTCCACTTT. Translating gives CASSGLGQGNSPLHF.